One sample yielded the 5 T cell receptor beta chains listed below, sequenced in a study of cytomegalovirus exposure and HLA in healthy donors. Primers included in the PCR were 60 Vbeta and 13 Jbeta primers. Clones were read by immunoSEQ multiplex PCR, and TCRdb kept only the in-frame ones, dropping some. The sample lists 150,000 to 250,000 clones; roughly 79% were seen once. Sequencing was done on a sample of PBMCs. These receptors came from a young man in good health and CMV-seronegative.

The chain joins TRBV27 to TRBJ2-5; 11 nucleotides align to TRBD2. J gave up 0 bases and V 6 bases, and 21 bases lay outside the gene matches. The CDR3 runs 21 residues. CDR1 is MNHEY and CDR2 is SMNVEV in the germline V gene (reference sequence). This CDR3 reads CASSLWRPGLAGSNNQETQYF. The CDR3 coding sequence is TGTGCCAGCAGCCTTTGGCGACCCGGACTAGCGGGTTCTAACAACCAAGAGACCCAGTACTTC.

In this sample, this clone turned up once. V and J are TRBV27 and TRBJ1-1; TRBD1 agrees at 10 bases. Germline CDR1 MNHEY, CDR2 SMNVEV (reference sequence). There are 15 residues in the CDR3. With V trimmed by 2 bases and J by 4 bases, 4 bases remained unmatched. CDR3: CASSLAGTGATEAFF. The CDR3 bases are TGTGCCAGCAGTTTAGCCGGGACAGGGGCCACTGAAGCTTTCTTT.

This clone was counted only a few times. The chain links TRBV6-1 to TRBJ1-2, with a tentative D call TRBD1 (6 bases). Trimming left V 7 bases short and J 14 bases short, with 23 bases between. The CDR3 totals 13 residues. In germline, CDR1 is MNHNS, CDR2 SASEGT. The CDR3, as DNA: TGTGCCAGCACAACTACCTTTGGACAGATTGGGACCTTC. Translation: CASTTTFGQIGTF.

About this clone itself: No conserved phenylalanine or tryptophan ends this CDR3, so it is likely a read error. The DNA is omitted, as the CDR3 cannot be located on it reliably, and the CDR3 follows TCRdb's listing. The CDR3 sequence: CASSERLAQII. The rearrangement links TRBV2 to TRBJ2-7; the D call TRBD1 from the table was never checked on the DNA. The CDR3 comprises 11 residues, both ends counted. The V gene's germline CDR1 is SNHLY and CDR2 FYNNEI.

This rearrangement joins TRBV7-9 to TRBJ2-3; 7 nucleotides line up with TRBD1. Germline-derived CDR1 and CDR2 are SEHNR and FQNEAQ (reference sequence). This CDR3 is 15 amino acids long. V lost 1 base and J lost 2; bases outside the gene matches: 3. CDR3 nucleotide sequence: TGTGCCAGCAGCTTAGGGGACAGTCCCACAGATACGCAGTATTTT. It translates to CASSLGDSPTDTQYF. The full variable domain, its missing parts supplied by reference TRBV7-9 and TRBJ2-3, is DTGVSQNPRHKITKRGQNVTFRCDPISEHNRLYWYRQTLGQGPEFLTYFQNEAQLEKSRLLSDRFSAERPKGSFSTLEIQRTEQGDSAMYLCASSLGDSPTDTQYFGPGTRLTVL.